This T cell receptor (beta chain) is drawn from a study of blood T cell repertoires in COVID-19. Everyone who took part was roughly 18 to 89 years old, and they came from over 20 US areas. The CDR3 loop spans 15 amino acids. With 4 bases clipped from V and 1 base from J, the junction kept 4 bases outside the gene matches. Germline V lookup: CDR1 LNHDA, CDR2 SQIVND (reference sequence). Produced via immunoSEQ multiplex PCR; TCRdb's table is partial and in-frame only. Of roughly 76,000 clones in the sample, about 89% are singletons; the top ten hold around 1%. The receptor's source is a woman aged 50 to 65 with acute COVID-19. The sequenced sample was PBMCs or T cells enriched from blood (not recorded which). This rearrangement joins TRBV19 to TRBJ2-1; 7 bases map to TRBD1. The CDR3 region is CASSTDRNSYNEQFF. CDR3 sequence (DNA): TGTGCCAGTAGTACGGACAGGAATTCCTACAATGAGCAGTTCTTC.